The 31 T cell receptor beta chains below come from one sample, sequenced in a study of CD8 T cells in ankylosing spondylitis. Via MiXCR, TCRdb re-called the 5' RACE reads, giving one row per CDR3 protein. The profile shows roughly 140,000 distinct CDR3 sequences, around 45% of them singletons. The specimen was synovial fluid, either unsorted or a sorted T cell fraction (not recorded which). The source of these receptors is a male donor with ankylosing spondylitis.

Ten or more counts support this clonotype. The rearrangement uses TRBV27 and TRBJ2-2, with 7 bases that match TRBD2. The CDR3 sequence is 15 residues long. J gave up 7 bases and V 1 base, and 6 bases lay outside the gene matches. The germline V gene has CDR1 MNHEY and CDR2 SMNVEV (reference sequence). The CDR3 DNA reads TGTGCCAGCAGTTTATGGGCGGGAGTGGGCGGGGAGCTGTTTTTT. Its protein is CASSLWAGVGGELFF.

This clonotype was seen only a few times. The genes are TRBV6-6 and TRBJ2-3; the D gene is possibly TRBD2 (5 bases). Germline values: CDR1 MNHNY, CDR2 SVGAGI (reference sequence). Between the trimmed V and J ends, which lost 7 bases and 4 bases, there was a span of 9 bases. This CDR3 is 12 amino acids long. DNA of the CDR3: TGTGCCAGCAATGAGGGATCAGATACGCAGTATTTT. Amino acids: CASNEGSDTQYF.

This clonotype turned up a few times. This rearrangement joins TRBV15 to TRBJ2-3, with 9 bases that match TRBD2. Germline V gives CDR1 LNHNV, CDR2 YYDKDF (reference sequence). The CDR3 loop spans 17 amino acids. J lost 4 bases, V lost 4 bases, and 12 bases had no gene match. Here the CDR3 DNA reads TGTGCCACCAGCAAATCTCGGGGTAGCGGGAGATCAGATACGCAGTATTTT. Protein: CATSKSRGSGRSDTQYF.

The chain uses TRBV12-3 or TRBV12-4 and TRBJ2-1, with 11 positions matching TRBD2. After removal of 6 bases from V and 14 bases from J, the junction contained 6 bases not matched to a gene. CDR3 length equals 12 residues. The CDR3 reads CASSYSGGEEFF. The CDR3, as DNA: TGTGCCAGCAGCTATAGCGGGGGGGAGGAGTTCTTC.

The V and J genes are TRBV4-2 and TRBJ2-7, with 8 bases identical to TRBD2. Germline trimming cut 0 bases from V and 7 bases from J; bases unmatched to any gene: 5. Germline V CDR1 and CDR2: LGHNA, YNFKEQ. CDR3 length: 14 residues. The CDR3 DNA sequence: TGTGCCAGCAGCCAAGAAGAGACTAGCGCTGAGCAGTACTTC. It specifies CASSQEETSAEQYF.

The rearrangement joins TRBV5-6 to TRBJ2-1; TRBD2 aligns across 7 bases. CDR1 SGHDT and CDR2 YYEEEE come from the germline V gene. The ends lost 6 bases at V and 7 bases at J; junction bases unmatched: 16. The CDR3 is 16 amino acids. CDR3 DNA sequence: TGTGCCAGCAACTACCTCTCAGGCGGGGGTTTGAATGAGCAGTTCTTC. Translation: CASNYLSGGGLNEQFF.

V and J are TRBV10-2 and TRBJ2-7; 8 nucleotides match TRBD1. The junction had 10 bases not matched to a gene; V was cut back by 4 bases and J by 2 bases. The CDR3 is 16 amino acids. The germline V gene encodes CDR1 WSHSY and CDR2 SAAADI. The CDR3 nucleotides read TGCGCCAGCAGTGGAGGTTCGAGGGACAGGCCCTACGAGCAGTACTTC. Residues: CASSGGSRDRPYEQYF.

The gene calls are TRBV20-1 and TRBJ2-1; 8 bases line up with TRBD1. Trimming removed 0 bases from V and 7 bases from J; junction bases left unmatched: 11. CDR1 and CDR2 from the germline V gene are DFQATT and SNEGSKA (reference sequence). The CDR3 is made up of 16 amino acids. The CDR3 bases are TGCAGTGCTAGAGATCTTGAACAGGGGGTCGGTAATGAGCAGTTCTTC. It yields the protein CSARDLEQGVGNEQFF.

V and J are TRBV6-1 and TRBJ1-6, with D possibly TRBD1 on 6 matching bases. Trimming removed 6 bases from V and 7 bases from J, with 13 bases in between. Germline-derived CDR1 and CDR2 are MNHNS and SASEGT. The CDR3 sequence is 14 residues long. The CDR3 sequence: CASRVQGWNSPLHF. As DNA, the CDR3 is TGTGCCAGCAGGGTACAGGGCTGGAATTCACCCCTCCACTTT.

This clonotype appeared a few times. The chain uses TRBV5-8 and TRBJ1-3; TRBD1 might be the D (6 bases). Germline V gene lookup returns CDR1 SGHTS and CDR2 YDEGEE. This CDR3 contains 14 residues. V was shortened by 3 bases and J by 1 base, with 8 bases between the two germline ends. The CDR3 DNA sequence: TGTGCCAGCAGCTACAGGGTGTCTGGAAACACCATATATTTT. Translating gives CASSYRVSGNTIYF.

The V call is TRBV12-3 or TRBV12-4, the J call TRBJ2-1, with D maybe TRBD1 (5 bases). The CDR3 totals 15 residues. The V and J ends lost 7 bases and 5 bases respectively, with 18 bases between them. CDR3 protein: CASTPLEHRNNEQFF. In DNA, the CDR3 is TGTGCCAGCACCCCCTTGGAGCACAGGAACAATGAGCAGTTCTTC.

The chain joins TRBV30 to TRBJ1-2; D ambiguous. The V end was cut by 1 base, the J end by 3 bases, with 6 bases between. The germline V gene encodes CDR1 GTSNPN and CDR2 SVGIG (reference sequence). CDR3 length equals 12 residues. As DNA, the CDR3 is TGTGCCTGGAGTGGGGATGACTATGGCTACACCTTC. Its translation: CAWSGDDYGYTF. The full variable domain, in which reference TRBV30 and TRBJ1-2 provide the parts outside the CDR3, is SQTIHQWPATLVQPVGSPLSLECTVEGTSNPNLYWYRQAAGRGLQLLFYSVGIGQISSEVPQNLSASRPQDRQFILSSKKLLLSDSGFYLCAWSGDDYGYTFGSGTRLTVV.

This clonotype was recorded a few times. V and J are TRBV7-9 and TRBJ2-5; 9 bases agree with TRBD1. The CDR3 length is 12 residues. Germline V lookup: CDR1 SEHNR, CDR2 FQNEAQ (reference sequence). The junction had 3 bases not matched to a gene; V was cut back by 10 bases and J by 3 bases. The CDR3 here is CATWDREETQYF. The DNA for the CDR3 is TGTGCCACCTGGGACAGGGAAGAGACCCAGTACTTC.

This clonotype was observed a handful of times. The CDR3 DNA follows: TGTGCCAGTCTGAACGGCAACTACCCCTACGAGCAGTACTTC. This gives the protein CASLNGNYPYEQYF. The V gene is TRBV28, the J gene TRBJ2-7, with D hard to call. The CDR3 has 14 amino acids. Trimming removed 9 bases at V and 2 bases at J, with 17 bases between. Germline-derived CDR1 and CDR2 are MDHEN and SYDVKM.

This clonotype has only a few counts. The rearrangement uses TRBV19 and TRBJ2-2, with D hard to call. The V end lost 5 bases, the J end lost 6 bases, and 10 bases lay between the germline ends. Germline V gives CDR1 LNHDA, CDR2 SQIVND (reference sequence). The CDR3 consists of 13 residues. This CDR3 is CASSFRSSGELFF. DNA for the CDR3: TGTGCCAGTAGTTTCAGGAGCTCCGGGGAGCTGTTTTTT. The full variable domain, with the rest looked up from reference TRBV19 and TRBJ2-2, is DGGITQSPKYLFRKEGQNVTLSCEQNLNHDAMYWYRQDPGQGLRLIYYSQIVNDFQKGDIAEGYSVSREKKESFPLTVTSAQKNPTAFYLCASSFRSSGELFFGEGSRLTVL.

This clonotype has only a few counts. The V gene is TRBV7-8, the J gene TRBJ2-1; D perhaps matches TRBD2 (6 bases). The V and J ends lost 1 base and 8 bases respectively, with 21 bases between them. Looked up from germline, CDR1 is SGHVS and CDR2 is FQNEAQ. This CDR3 has 17 amino acids. The CDR3: CASSLGGGLPEVDEQFF. The CDR3 DNA reads as TGTGCCAGCAGCTTAGGAGGAGGGCTCCCTGAAGTCGATGAGCAGTTCTTC.

This chain connects TRBV4-3 to TRBJ2-3; 12 bases match TRBD1. V lost 4 bases and J lost 5; bases outside the gene matches: 10. This CDR3 spans 17 amino acids. Germline lookup yields CDR1 LGHNA and CDR2 YSLEER. DNA of the CDR3: TGCGCCAGCAGCCTAGGCGTGGGACAGGGGGCGAGAGATACGCAGTATTTT. Encoded protein: CASSLGVGQGARDTQYF.

The V and J genes are TRBV29-1 and TRBJ2-5; D remains unclear. V gave up 1 base and J gave up 3 bases, with 9 bases separating them. The CDR3 sequence is 13 residues long. Germline loops: CDR1 SQVTM, CDR2 ANQGSEA. The CDR3 sequence is CSVEVIGEETQYF. The CDR3 DNA follows: TGCAGCGTTGAAGTGATAGGCGAAGAGACCCAGTACTTC.

A few counts support this clonotype. This chain links TRBV7-8 with TRBJ2-7; no clear D. This CDR3 is 14 amino acids long. V was pared by 4 bases and J by 0 bases, with 10 bases between. Germline V lookup: CDR1 SGHVS, CDR2 FQNEAQ. The CDR3 region is CASSSGFGSYEQYF. DNA for the CDR3: TGTGCCAGCAGCTCAGGTTTCGGCTCCTACGAGCAGTACTTC.

The rearrangement joins TRBV12-3 or TRBV12-4 to TRBJ2-3, with D possibly being TRBD2 (6 bases). This CDR3 is 13 amino acids long. Trimming removed 5 bases from V and 6 bases from J, with 12 bases in between. CDR3 sequence reads: CASSLGGPDTQYF. CDR3 in DNA: TGTGCCAGCAGTCTCGGGGGACCTGATACGCAGTATTTT.

The chain combines TRBV4-1 with TRBJ2-2; no clear D gene. The length of the CDR3 is 14 residues. CDR1 is MGHRA and CDR2 is YSYEKL in the germline V gene. V lost 1 base, J lost 6 bases, and 9 bases lay in between. CDR3 bases: TGCGCCAGCAGCCAAGGTGGCAGGCCCGGGGAGCTGTTTTTT. It specifies CASSQGGRPGELFF.

This chain uses TRBV20-1 with TRBJ1-4; D is uncertain. CDR1 is DFQATT, CDR2 SNEGSKA, per germline (reference sequence). V lost 0 bases, J lost 5 bases, and 13 bases lay in between. CDR3 length: 15 amino acids. CDR3 in amino acids: CSARDRTFINEKLFF. The CDR3 DNA reads as TGCAGTGCTAGAGACCGGACTTTTATCAATGAAAAACTGTTTTTT.

This clonotype showed up just a few times. The rearrangement joins TRBV6-4 to TRBJ1-5; D may be TRBD1 (5 bases). CDR3 length: 18 residues. In germline, CDR1 is MRHNA, CDR2 SNTAGT. The V and J ends lost 7 bases and 5 bases respectively, with 27 bases between them. Written as DNA, the CDR3 is TGTGCCAGCACCGCTTTTGGTCTCGGACGGGGCAGGGATCAGCCCCAGCATTTT. It translates to CASTAFGLGRGRDQPQHF.

The V call is TRBV5-1, the J call TRBJ2-4; 9 bases fit TRBD1. In germline, CDR1 is SGHRS, CDR2 YFSETQ. The V segment lost 4 bases and the J segment 0 bases; nucleotides outside the gene matches: 5. The CDR3 is 16 amino acids. CDR3 DNA: TGCGCCAGCAGCCAAGGGACAGGGCCAGCCAAAAACATTCAGTACTTC. It codes for CASSQGTGPAKNIQYF.

This chain links TRBV5-1 with TRBJ2-7; D is ambiguous. The CDR3 is 18 residues long. The V end lost 1 base, the J end lost 0 bases, and 20 bases lay between the germline ends. Germline V gives CDR1 SGHRS, CDR2 YFSETQ. Written as DNA, the CDR3 is TGCGCCAGCAGCTTGCACCCGGCGCAGACGAAATTCTCCTACGAGCAGTACTTC. Protein product: CASSLHPAQTKFSYEQYF.

The gene calls are TRBV20-1 and TRBJ1-1; TRBD1 might be the D (5 bases). Germline V lookup: CDR1 DFQATT, CDR2 SNEGSKA (reference sequence). Trimming removed 3 bases from V and 7 bases from J, with 12 bases in between. CDR3 length: 12 residues. DNA of the CDR3: TGCAGTGCTAGGCTCAGGGAGATTGAAGCTTTCTTT. Encoded protein: CSARLREIEAFF.

This clonotype came up a few times. The V call is TRBV12-3 or TRBV12-4, the J call TRBJ2-7, with D unclear. Trimming took off 5 bases at V and 2 bases at J, with 16 bases between the two ends. This CDR3 is 15 amino acids long. The CDR3 spells CASSGSAIGAYEQYF. The CDR3 DNA reads as TGTGCCAGCAGTGGATCGGCCATCGGTGCCTACGAGCAGTACTTC.

The chain links TRBV12-3 or TRBV12-4 to TRBJ2-2; the match to TRBD2 covers 8 bases. V dropped 7 bases and J dropped 7; count of bases not matched to a gene: 17. The CDR3 totals 17 residues. The CDR3 loop is CASTPWGSGIWNGELFF. CDR3 bases: TGTGCCAGCACCCCCTGGGGTAGCGGGATTTGGAACGGGGAGCTGTTTTTT.

J is TRBJ2-4 and V is TRBV10-3, with 12 bases lining up with TRBD2. Germline loops: CDR1 ENHRY, CDR2 SYGVKD. The CDR3 has 19 amino acids. The trim removed 1 base at V and 0 bases at J, leaving 7 bases unmatched. In nucleotides, the CDR3 is TGTGCCATCAGTGAGTGGCGACTAGCGGGGGCCTTAGCCAAAAACATTCAGTACTTC. As protein: CAISEWRLAGALAKNIQYF.

This sequence joins TRBV2 and TRBJ2-1, with D tentatively TRBD2 (5 bases). The V gene lost 4 bases and the J gene lost 3 bases, with 19 bases spanning the gap. Germline CDR1 reads SNHLY; CDR2 reads FYNNEI. CDR3 length: 17 residues. CDR3 in DNA: TGTGCCAGCAGTGGGACCGCTAGCTGGATCGACTACAATGAGCAGTTCTTC. This translates into CASSGTASWIDYNEQFF.

The J gene is TRBJ1-2, the V gene TRBV12-3 or TRBV12-4; unclear D gene. V lost 4 bases, J lost 4 bases, and 16 bases lay in between. The CDR3 runs 15 residues. CDR3 nucleotide sequence: TGTGCCAGCAGTTGTGCTCCAGGAAGCCTCTATGGCTACACCTTC. Amino acid sequence: CASSCAPGSLYGYTF.